These 15 T cell receptor beta chains were sequenced from one sample in a study of CD8+CD57+ T cells in acquired aplastic anemia. Investigators profiled TCR beta VDJ and CDR3 from genomic DNA template. TCRdb recomputed calls from the reads with MiXCR, one row per CDR3 protein. This table holds about 200,000 distinct CDR3 sequences, under 55% found once. Selection for sequencing was limited to patients who had shown CD8+CD57+ cell expansion by flow cytometry. Sequences were obtained from sorted CD4+, CD8+, or CD8+CD57+ T cells (not recorded which) from PBMCs. Every receptor here comes from a human donor with aplastic anemia.

The V gene is TRBV19, the J gene TRBJ2-3, with 8 bases aligning to TRBD1. V dropped 1 base and J dropped 2; count of bases not matched to a gene: 2. The CDR3 runs to 15 residues. The germline gives CDR1 LNHDA, CDR2 SQIVND (reference sequence). CDR3 region: CASSIATGATDTQYF. For the CDR3, the DNA is TGTGCCAGTAGTATAGCGACAGGGGCCACAGATACGCAGTATTTT.

This clonotype has a count of ten or more. The chain combines TRBV7-8 with TRBJ1-5; D gene unclear. CDR3 size: 15 residues. V was trimmed by 1 base and J by 0 bases, leaving 7 bases between them. CDR1 and CDR2 (germline): SGHVS, FQNEAQ. The DNA for the CDR3 is TGTGCCAGCAGCTTAGACCTCGGTAGCAATCAGCCCCAGCATTTT. Translation: CASSLDLGSNQPQHF.

This clonotype was found once. The chain is built from TRBV29-1 and TRBJ2-1, with 7 positions matching TRBD1. The CDR3 is 10 amino acids. Germline CDR1 and CDR2: SQVTM and ANQGSEA. Unmatched junction bases numbered 3, after V lost 6 bases and J lost 10 bases. The CDR3 DNA sequence: TGCAGCGTCCTGGACAGGGAGCAGTTCTTC. The encoded protein is CSVLDREQFF.

This rearrangement joins TRBV7-8 to TRBJ2-7; maybe TRBD2 (7 bases). The CDR3 is 14 residues long. Trimming removed 3 bases from V and 6 bases from J, with 15 bases in between. Germline CDR1 and CDR2: SGHVS and FQNEAQ. In nucleotides, the CDR3 is TGTGCCAGCAGCTTCTCGGGGGCGGGAGCCGAGCAGTACTTC. Protein: CASSFSGAGAEQYF.

The rearrangement links TRBV29-1 to TRBJ2-6; weak D call: TRBD1 (6 bases). The CDR3 contains 14 residues. Germline V gives CDR1 SQVTM, CDR2 ANQGSEA. V was cut by 7 bases and J by 0 bases, with 10 bases left in between. The CDR3, as DNA: TGCAGCGCGACAGGACACTCTGGGGCCAACGTCCTGACTTTC. It encodes CSATGHSGANVLTF.

This chain links TRBV5-1 with TRBJ2-5; 9 positions match TRBD1. The CDR3 loop spans 15 amino acids. V shed 4 bases and J 5 bases; nucleotides not matched to a gene: 9. Germline V lookup: CDR1 SGHRS, CDR2 YFSETQ. CDR3 protein: CASSDDRGSSETQYF. CDR3 coding DNA: TGCGCCAGCAGCGACGACAGGGGGTCCTCTGAGACCCAGTACTTC.

This clonotype has a count of ten or more. The V and J genes are TRBV5-1 and TRBJ2-2; the match to TRBD2 covers 9 bases. The CDR3 consists of 18 residues. With V trimmed by 4 bases and J by 9 bases, 19 bases remained unmatched. The V gene's germline CDR1 is SGHRS and CDR2 YFSETQ. In DNA, the CDR3 is TGCGCCAGCAGCCCCCTGGCCCGGGCTAGCGGGGATATAAGGGAGCTGTTTTTT. Translated, it gives CASSPLARASGDIRELFF.

This clonotype was counted ten times or more. The chain combines TRBV28 with TRBJ2-7; TRBD1 matches 7 bases. J was trimmed by 6 bases and V by 6 bases; bases with no gene match: 8. Germline V CDR1 and CDR2: MDHEN, SYDVKM. The CDR3 extends over 13 amino acids. Here the CDR3 DNA reads TGTGCCAGCAGCACAGGACAGGTCGCCGAGCAGTACTTC. It specifies CASSTGQVAEQYF.

The chain is built from TRBV7-2 and TRBJ1-1; D is uncertain. From germline, CDR1 is SGHTA and CDR2 FQGNSA. The CDR3 loop spans 13 amino acids. Trimming shortened V by 1 base and J by 6 bases, and 9 bases separated the two germline ends. The CDR3 bases are TGTGCCAGCAGCTTAGTAGGGTGGGCTGAAGCTTTCTTT. Protein sequence: CASSLVGWAEAFF.

Many counts were recorded for this clonotype. The J gene is TRBJ1-1, the V gene TRBV7-3, with a weak D call TRBD1 (6 bases). CDR3 size: 13 residues. Per the germline V gene, CDR1 is SGHTA and CDR2 is FQGTGA. V shed 1 base and J shed 4 bases, with 7 bases lying between them. Here the CDR3 DNA reads TGTGCCAGCAGCTTAAACAGGGCCACTGAAGCTTTCTTT. Protein product: CASSLNRATEAFF.

This clonotype has ten or more counts. The chain joins TRBV19 to TRBJ2-5; D might be TRBD2 (5 bases). Germline CDR1 is LNHDA and CDR2 is SQIVND (reference sequence). The V and J ends lost 3 bases and 5 bases respectively, with 13 bases between them. The length of the CDR3 is 14 residues. The CDR3 region is CASSIPGSGETQYF. For the CDR3, the DNA is TGTGCCAGTAGTATCCCGGGGTCGGGTGAGACCCAGTACTTC.

In nucleotides, the CDR3 is TGTGCCAGCAACCCTGGGGGGCCTACCGAGCAGTACTTC. Translation gives CASNPGGPTEQYF. The rearrangement joins TRBV7-2 to TRBJ2-7; D assignment may be TRBD1 or TRBD2 (6 bases each). V gave up 7 bases and J gave up 6 bases, with 16 bases separating them. This CDR3 is built from 13 residues. Germline CDR1 SGHTA, CDR2 FQGNSA.

Ten or more counts support this clonotype. The V and J genes are TRBV10-3 and TRBJ1-5, with a tentative D call TRBD1 (5 bases). V lost 11 bases to trimming and J lost 3 bases, with 14 bases between them. Germline V gene lookup returns CDR1 ENHRY and CDR2 SYGVKD. CDR3 size: 13 residues. For the CDR3, the DNA is TGTGCCGTCGCCGGGACGGACAATCAGCCCCAGCATTTT. Translating gives CAVAGTDNQPQHF.

In the case of this clonotype: A much larger clone lies one base from this, so it may be a read error. The J gene is TRBJ1-1, the V gene TRBV19; TRBD1 agrees at 11 bases. Per germline, CDR1 LNHDA and CDR2 SQIVND (reference sequence). J lost 0 bases, V lost 8 bases, and 8 bases had no gene match. The CDR3 has 16 residues. The DNA of the CDR3 is TGTGCCAGTGGCCCGCGGGACAGGGGGATGAACACTGAAGCTTTCTTT. The encoded protein is CASGPRDRGMNTEAFF.

CDR3: CASSFRVGTGELFF. CDR3 nucleotides: TGTGCCAGCAGCTTCAGGGTTGGGACCGGGGAGCTGTTTTTT. The chain carries TRBV11-3 and TRBJ2-2, with D perhaps matching TRBD1 (5 bases). Per germline, CDR1 SGHNT and CDR2 YENEEA. V was cut by 3 bases and J by 5 bases, with 10 bases left in between. This CDR3 comprises 14 residues.